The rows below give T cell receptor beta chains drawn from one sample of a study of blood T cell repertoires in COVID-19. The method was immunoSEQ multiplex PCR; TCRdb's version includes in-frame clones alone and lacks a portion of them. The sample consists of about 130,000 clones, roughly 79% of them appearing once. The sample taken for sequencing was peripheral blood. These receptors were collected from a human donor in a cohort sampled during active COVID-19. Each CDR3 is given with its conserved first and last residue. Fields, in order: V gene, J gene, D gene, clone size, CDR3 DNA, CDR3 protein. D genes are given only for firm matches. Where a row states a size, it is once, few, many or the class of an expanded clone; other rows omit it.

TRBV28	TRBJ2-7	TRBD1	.	TGTGCCAGCAGTGTCCCCGGGACAGGGACCTACGAGCAGTACTTC	CASSVPGTGTYEQYF
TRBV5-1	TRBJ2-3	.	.	TGCGCCAGCAGCTTGGGGCCCCAGGGGTCTTCAGATACGCAGTATTTT	CASSLGPQGSSDTQYF
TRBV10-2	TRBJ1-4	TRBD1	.	TGCGCCAGCATGGGGACAGAGAAAAAACTGTTTTTT	CASMGTEKKLFF
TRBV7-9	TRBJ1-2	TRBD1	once	TGTGCCAGCAGCTCCTGGACAGGGGGAGTTGGGGGCTACACCTTC	CASSSWTGGVGGYTF
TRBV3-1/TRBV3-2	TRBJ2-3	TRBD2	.	TGTGCCAGCAGGCTAGCGGGGCGCACAGATACGCAGTATTTT	CASRLAGRTDTQYF
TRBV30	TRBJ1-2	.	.	TGTGCCTGGAGTCCACCGACAGGTCCCACCGGGGGCTACACCTTC	CAWSPPTGPTGGYTF
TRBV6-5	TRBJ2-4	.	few	TGTGCCAGCAGCCAGGGAATTCCAGCCAAAAACATTCAGTACTTC	CASSQGIPAKNIQYF
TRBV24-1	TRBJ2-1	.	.	TGTGCCACCAGTCGTAGCTCCTACAATGAGCAGTTCTTC	CATSRSSYNEQFF
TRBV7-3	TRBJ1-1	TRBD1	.	TGTGCCAGCAGCTTAAATACGGGACAGACGAACACTGAAGCTTTCTTT	CASSLNTGQTNTEAFF
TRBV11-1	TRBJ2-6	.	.	TGTGCCAGCAGCTTAGCGCTAGGATTTGGGGCCAACGTCCTGACTTTC	CASSLALGFGANVLTF
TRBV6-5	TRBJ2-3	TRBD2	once	TGTGCCAGCAGTTACTCGGGGGACTACCGCACAGATACGCAGTATTTT	CASSYSGDYRTDTQYF
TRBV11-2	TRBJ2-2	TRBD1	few	TGTGCCAGCAGCCCCCGGGACAGTGGCACCGGGGAGCTGTTTTTT	CASSPRDSGTGELFF
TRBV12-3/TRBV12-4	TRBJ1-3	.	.	TGTGCCAGCAGTCCAAGGGGGGGAAACACCATATATTTT	CASSPRGGNTIYF
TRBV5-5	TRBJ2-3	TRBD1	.	TGTGCCAGCAGCAAAGGGACAGGGGGATTGACAGATACGCAGTATTTT	CASSKGTGGLTDTQYF
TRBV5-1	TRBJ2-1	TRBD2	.	TGCGCCAGCAGCTCTGAACTAGCGGGGCGTTCCTATGCGGGATACAATGAGCAGTTCTTC	CASSSELAGRSYAGYNEQFF
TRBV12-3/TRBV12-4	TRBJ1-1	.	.	TGTGCCAGCAGTTTACGGAACACTGAAGCTTTCTTT	CASSLRNTEAFF
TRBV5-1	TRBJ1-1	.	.	TGCGCCAGCAGCTTGGAATTTCAGGGAAGTCCATTGAACACTGAAGCTTTCTTT	CASSLEFQGSPLNTEAFF
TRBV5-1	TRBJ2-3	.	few	TGCGCCAGCAATCAAGGGGGGGTTGAGGCAGATACGCAGTATTTT	CASNQGGVEADTQYF
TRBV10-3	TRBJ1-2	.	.	TGTGCCATCAGTGAGTCGCAGGACAGTCAGGGCTACACCTTC	CAISESQDSQGYTF
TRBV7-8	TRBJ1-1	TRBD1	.	TGTGCCAGCAGCCCGAGGGACAGGGGGAACACTGAAGCTTTCTTT	CASSPRDRGNTEAFF
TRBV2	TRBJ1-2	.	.	TGTGCCAGCCGTCGTGACACCAACTATGGCTACACCTTC	CASRRDTNYGYTF
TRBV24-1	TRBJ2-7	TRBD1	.	TGTGCCACCAGTGATGGGACAGGGGGCTCCTACGAGCAGTACTTC	CATSDGTGGSYEQYF
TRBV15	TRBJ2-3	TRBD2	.	TGTGCCACCAGCTGGGGTCAGCGGGGATACACAGATACGCAGTATTTT	CATSWGQRGYTDTQYF
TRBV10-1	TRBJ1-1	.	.	TGCGCCAGCAGTGAAAGGGGCCCGGTGAACACTGAAGCTTTCTTT	CASSERGPVNTEAFF
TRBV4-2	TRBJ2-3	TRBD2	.	TGTGCCAGCAGCCAGGGAATAGCGGGGGGCACAGATACGCAGTATTTT	CASSQGIAGGTDTQYF
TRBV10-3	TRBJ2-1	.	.	TGTGCCATCAGTGAGGCACAGGGTTCCTACAATGAGCAGTTCTTC	CAISEAQGSYNEQFF
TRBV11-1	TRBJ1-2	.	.	TGTGCCAGCAGCTTAGGCTGGGGAGGACCTAGTGGCTACACCTTC	CASSLGWGGPSGYTF
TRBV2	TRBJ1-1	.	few	TGTGCCAGCATCGTTAGACAGACGAACACTGAAGCTTTCTTT	CASIVRQTNTEAFF
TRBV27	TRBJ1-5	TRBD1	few	TGTGCCAGCAGTTTATCCGGAGGACAGGGGAGCAATCAGCCCCAGCATTTT	CASSLSGGQGSNQPQHF
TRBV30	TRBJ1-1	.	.	TGTGCCTGGAGTGAGGGGATGAACACTGAAGCTTTCTTT	CAWSEGMNTEAFF
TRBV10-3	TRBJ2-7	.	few	TGTGCCATCAGTGACTTGCCGGGGGTCTACGAGCAGTACTTC	CAISDLPGVYEQYF